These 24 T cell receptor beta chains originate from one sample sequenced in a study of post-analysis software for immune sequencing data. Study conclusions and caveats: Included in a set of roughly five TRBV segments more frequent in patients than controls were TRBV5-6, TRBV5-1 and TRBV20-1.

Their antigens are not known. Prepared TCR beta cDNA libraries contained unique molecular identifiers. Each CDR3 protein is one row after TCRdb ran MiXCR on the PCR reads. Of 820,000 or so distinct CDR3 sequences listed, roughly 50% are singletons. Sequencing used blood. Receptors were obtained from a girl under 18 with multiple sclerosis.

CDR3: CASSLGGGSAYEQYF. Written as DNA, the CDR3 is TGTGCCAGCAGCTTAGGAGGCGGTTCGGCCTACGAGCAGTACTTC. The rearrangement joins TRBV7-3 to TRBJ2-7, with a possible D match to TRBD2 (5 bases). V lost 2 bases and J lost 2, with 13 bases in between. CDR1 and CDR2 (germline): SGHTA, FQGTGA. This CDR3 has 15 amino acids. Variable domain in full (rest from reference TRBV7-3 and TRBJ2-7): GAGVSQTPSNKVTEKGKYVELRCDPISGHTALYWYRQSLGQGPEFLIYFQGTGAADDSGLPNDRFFAVRPEGSVSTLKIQRTERGDSAVYLCASSLGGGSAYEQYFGPGTRLTVT.

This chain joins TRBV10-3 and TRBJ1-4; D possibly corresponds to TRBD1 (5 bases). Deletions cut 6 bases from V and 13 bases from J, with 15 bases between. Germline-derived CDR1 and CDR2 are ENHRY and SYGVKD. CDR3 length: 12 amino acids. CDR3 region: CAISDSSRRLFF. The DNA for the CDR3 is TGTGCCATCAGCGACAGCAGCCGGCGACTGTTTTTT.

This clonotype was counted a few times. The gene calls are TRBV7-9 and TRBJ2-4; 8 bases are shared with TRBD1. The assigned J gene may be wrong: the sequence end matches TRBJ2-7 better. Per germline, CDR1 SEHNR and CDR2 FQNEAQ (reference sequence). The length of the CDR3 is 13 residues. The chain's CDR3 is CASRGQESYEQYF. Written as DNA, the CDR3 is TGTGCCAGCAGGGGACAGGAATCCTACGAGCAGTACTTC.

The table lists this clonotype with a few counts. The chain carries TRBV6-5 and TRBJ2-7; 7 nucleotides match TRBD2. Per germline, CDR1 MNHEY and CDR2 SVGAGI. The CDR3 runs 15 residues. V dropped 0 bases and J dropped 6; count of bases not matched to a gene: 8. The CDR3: CASSYSSAGVPEQYF. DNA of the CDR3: TGTGCCAGCAGTTACTCGTCCGCGGGAGTACCCGAGCAGTACTTC.

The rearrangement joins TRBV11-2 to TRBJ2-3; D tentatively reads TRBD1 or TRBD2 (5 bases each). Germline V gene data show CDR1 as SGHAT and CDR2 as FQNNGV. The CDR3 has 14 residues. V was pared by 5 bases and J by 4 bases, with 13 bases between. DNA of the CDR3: TGTGCCAGCAGCACCTCGAGGGGCGCAGATACGCAGTATTTT. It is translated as CASSTSRGADTQYF. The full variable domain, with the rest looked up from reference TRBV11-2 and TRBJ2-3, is EAGVAQSPRYKIIEKRQSVAFWCNPISGHATLYWYQQILGQGPKLLIQFQNNGVVDDSQLPKDRFSAERLKGVDSTLKIQPAKLEDSAVYLCASSTSRGADTQYFGPGTRLTVL.

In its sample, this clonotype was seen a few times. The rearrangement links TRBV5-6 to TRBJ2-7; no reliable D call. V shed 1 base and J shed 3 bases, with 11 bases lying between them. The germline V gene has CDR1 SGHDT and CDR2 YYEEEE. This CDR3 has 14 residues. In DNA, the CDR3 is TGTGCCAGCAGCTTGCAAACAGAGTACTACGAGCAGTACTTC. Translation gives CASSLQTEYYEQYF.

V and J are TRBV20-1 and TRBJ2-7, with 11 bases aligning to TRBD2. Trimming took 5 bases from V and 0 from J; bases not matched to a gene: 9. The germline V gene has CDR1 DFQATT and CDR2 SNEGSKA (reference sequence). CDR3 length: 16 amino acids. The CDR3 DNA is TGCAGTGCTGAGGGGACTAGCGGAGCTGACTCCTACGAGCAGTACTTC. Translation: CSAEGTSGADSYEQYF.

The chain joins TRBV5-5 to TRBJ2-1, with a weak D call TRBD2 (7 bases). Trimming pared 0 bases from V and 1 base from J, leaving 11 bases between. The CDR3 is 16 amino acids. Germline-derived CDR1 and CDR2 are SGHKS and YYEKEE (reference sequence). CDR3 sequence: CASSLVGGRSYNEQFF. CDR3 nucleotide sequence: TGTGCCAGCAGCTTGGTGGGGGGGCGGTCCTACAATGAGCAGTTCTTC. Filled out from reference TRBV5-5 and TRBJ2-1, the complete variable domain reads DAGVTQSPTHLIKTRGQQVTLRCSPISGHKSVSWYQQVLGQGPQFIFQYYEKEERGRGNFPDRFSARQFPNYSSELNVNALLLGDSALYLCASSLVGGRSYNEQFFGPGTRLTVL.

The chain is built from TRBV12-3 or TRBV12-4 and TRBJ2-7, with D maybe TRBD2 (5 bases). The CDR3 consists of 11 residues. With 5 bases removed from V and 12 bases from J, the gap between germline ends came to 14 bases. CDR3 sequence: CASSQLDSLYF. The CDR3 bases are TGTGCCAGCAGTCAACTAGATTCTCTGTACTTC.

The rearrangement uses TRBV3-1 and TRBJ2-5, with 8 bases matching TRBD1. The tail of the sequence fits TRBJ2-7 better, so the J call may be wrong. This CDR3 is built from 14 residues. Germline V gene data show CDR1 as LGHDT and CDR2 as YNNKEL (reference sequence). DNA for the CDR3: TGTGCCAGCAGCCAACAGGGGGCGTCTAACGAGCAGTACTTC. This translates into CASSQQGASNEQYF.

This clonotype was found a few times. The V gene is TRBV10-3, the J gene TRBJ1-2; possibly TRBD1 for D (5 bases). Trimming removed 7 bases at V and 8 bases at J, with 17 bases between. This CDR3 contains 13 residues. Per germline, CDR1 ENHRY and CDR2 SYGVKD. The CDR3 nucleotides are TGTGCCATCAAGGCAGGGTCTTCTTTGGGCTACACCTTC. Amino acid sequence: CAIKAGSSLGYTF.

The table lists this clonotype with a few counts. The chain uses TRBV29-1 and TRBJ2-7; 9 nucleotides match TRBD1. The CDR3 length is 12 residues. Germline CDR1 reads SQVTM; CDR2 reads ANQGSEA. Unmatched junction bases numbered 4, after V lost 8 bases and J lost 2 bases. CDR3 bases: TGCAGCCTGGACAGGGGTCCCTACGAGCAGTACTTC. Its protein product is CSLDRGPYEQYF.

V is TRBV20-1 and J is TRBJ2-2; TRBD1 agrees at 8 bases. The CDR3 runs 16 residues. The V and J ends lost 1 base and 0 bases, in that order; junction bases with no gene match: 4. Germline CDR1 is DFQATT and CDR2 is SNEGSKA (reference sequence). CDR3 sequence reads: CSARVTTGANTGELFF. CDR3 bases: TGCAGTGCTAGAGTAACGACAGGGGCGAACACCGGGGAGCTGTTTTTT.

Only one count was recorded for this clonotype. The CDR3 nucleotides read TGTGCCAGCAGCTTAGACAGGGGGCCTCGAGAGACCCAGTACTTC. Translation gives CASSLDRGPRETQYF. The genes are TRBV7-2 and TRBJ2-5; 9 bases map to TRBD1. With 1 base clipped from V and 4 bases from J, the junction kept 4 bases outside the gene matches. CDR1 and CDR2 from the germline V gene are SGHTA and FQGNSA. This CDR3 is 15 amino acids long.

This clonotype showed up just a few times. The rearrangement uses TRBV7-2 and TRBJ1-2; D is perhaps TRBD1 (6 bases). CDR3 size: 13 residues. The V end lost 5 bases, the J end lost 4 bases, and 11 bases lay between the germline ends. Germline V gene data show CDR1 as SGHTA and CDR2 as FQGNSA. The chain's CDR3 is CASSPPGAYGYTF. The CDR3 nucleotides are TGTGCCAGCAGCCCTCCAGGGGCCTATGGCTACACCTTC.

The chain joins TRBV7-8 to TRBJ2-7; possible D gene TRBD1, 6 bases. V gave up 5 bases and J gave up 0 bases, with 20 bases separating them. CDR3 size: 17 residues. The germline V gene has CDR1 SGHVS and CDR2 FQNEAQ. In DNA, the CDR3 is TGTGCCAGCAGCGAGACAGGTTGGGTGATTAGCTCCTACGAGCAGTACTTC. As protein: CASSETGWVISSYEQYF.

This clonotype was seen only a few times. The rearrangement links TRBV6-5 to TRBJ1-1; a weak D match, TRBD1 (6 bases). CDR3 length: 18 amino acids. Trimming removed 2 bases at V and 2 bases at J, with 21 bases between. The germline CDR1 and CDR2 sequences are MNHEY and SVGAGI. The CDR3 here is CASSYRGGGAGRNTEAFF. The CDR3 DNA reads TGTGCCAGCAGTTACAGGGGAGGGGGGGCCGGACGAAACACTGAAGCTTTCTTT.

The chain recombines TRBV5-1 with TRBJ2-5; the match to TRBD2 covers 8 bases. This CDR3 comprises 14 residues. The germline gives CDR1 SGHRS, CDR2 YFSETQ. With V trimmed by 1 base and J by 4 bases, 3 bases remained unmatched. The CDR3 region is CASSLPLAGETQYF. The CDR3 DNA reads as TGCGCCAGCAGCTTGCCCCTAGCGGGAGAGACCCAGTACTTC. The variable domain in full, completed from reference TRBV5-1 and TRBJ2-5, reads KAGVTQTPRYLIKTRGQQVTLSCSPISGHRSVSWYQQTPGQGLQFLFEYFSETQRNKGNFPGRFSGRQFSNSRSEMNVSTLELGDSALYLCASSLPLAGETQYFGPGTRLLVL.

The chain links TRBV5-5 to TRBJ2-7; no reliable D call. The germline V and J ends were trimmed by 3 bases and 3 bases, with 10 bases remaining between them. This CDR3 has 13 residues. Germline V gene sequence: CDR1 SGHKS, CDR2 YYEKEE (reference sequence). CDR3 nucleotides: TGTGCCAGCAGCTCAGCCCTAATCTACGAGCAGTACTTC. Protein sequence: CASSSALIYEQYF.

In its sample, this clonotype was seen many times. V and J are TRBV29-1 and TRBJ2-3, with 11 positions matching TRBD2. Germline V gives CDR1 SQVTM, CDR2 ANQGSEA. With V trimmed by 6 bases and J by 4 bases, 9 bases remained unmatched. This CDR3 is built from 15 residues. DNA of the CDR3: TGCAGCGTCGGGACTAGCGGATCTAGCGCAGATACGCAGTATTTT. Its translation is CSVGTSGSSADTQYF.

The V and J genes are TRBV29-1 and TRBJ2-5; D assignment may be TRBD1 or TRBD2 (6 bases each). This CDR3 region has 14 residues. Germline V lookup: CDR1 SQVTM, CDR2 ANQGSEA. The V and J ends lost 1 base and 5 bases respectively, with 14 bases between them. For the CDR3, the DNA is TGCAGCGTTGAAGTTGGGGGCGCGGGGGAGACCCAGTACTTC. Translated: CSVEVGGAGETQYF.

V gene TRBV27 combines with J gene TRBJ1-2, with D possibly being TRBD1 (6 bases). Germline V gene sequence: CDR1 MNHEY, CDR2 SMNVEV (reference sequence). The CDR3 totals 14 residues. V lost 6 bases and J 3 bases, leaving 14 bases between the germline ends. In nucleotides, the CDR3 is TGTGCCAGCAGGCCAAGGAGGGGGTACTATGGCTACACCTTC. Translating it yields CASRPRRGYYGYTF.

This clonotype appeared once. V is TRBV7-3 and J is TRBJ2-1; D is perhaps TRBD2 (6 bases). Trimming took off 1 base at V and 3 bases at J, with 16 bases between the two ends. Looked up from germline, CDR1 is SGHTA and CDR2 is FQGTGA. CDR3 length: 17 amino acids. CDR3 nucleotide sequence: TGTGCCAGCAGCTTAAAGCCCCGCGGGAACGACTACAATGAGCAGTTCTTC. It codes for CASSLKPRGNDYNEQFF. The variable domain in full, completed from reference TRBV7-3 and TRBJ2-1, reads GAGVSQTPSNKVTEKGKYVELRCDPISGHTALYWYRQSLGQGPEFLIYFQGTGAADDSGLPNDRFFAVRPEGSVSTLKIQRTERGDSAVYLCASSLKPRGNDYNEQFFGPGTRLTVL.

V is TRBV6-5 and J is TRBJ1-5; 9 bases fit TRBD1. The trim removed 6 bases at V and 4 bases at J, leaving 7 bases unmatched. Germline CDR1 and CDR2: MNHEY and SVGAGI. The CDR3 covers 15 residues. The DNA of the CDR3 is TGTGCCAGCAGCCGCGGACAGGGGACTAATCAGCCCCAGCATTTT. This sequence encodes CASSRGQGTNQPQHF.